The clone carrying this TCR beta chain was seen a handful of times. Its antigen is not known. The data were obtained in a study of T cells in Graves' hyperthyroidism and ophthalmopathy. General study results and limits: Researchers found most expanded thyroid clonotypes above 0.001 in blood as well.

Template material for amplifying TCR beta CDR3 regions consisted of RNA transcripts. The primer set for the first-round RT-PCR of the TCR CDR3 was HTBI. Using its own MiXCR run on the multiplex PCR reads, TCRdb lists one record per CDR3 protein. The table has roughly 640,000 distinct CDR3 sequences, 16% seen once. Sequencing input: blood. The TCR was taken from a woman between 40 and 50 years old with Graves' ophthalmopathy.

CDR3: CSAQGSPGDTQYF. The CDR3 DNA follows: TGCAGTGCTCAGGGCTCGCCAGGGGATACGCAGTATTTT. The chain is built from TRBV20-1 and TRBJ2-3; D might be TRBD1 (5 bases). The length of the CDR3 is 13 residues. From germline, CDR1 is DFQATT and CDR2 SNEGSKA (reference sequence). V gave up 5 bases and J gave up 6 bases, with 15 bases separating them.